The clone carrying this TCR beta chain was counted many times. What it binds is unknown. The data stem from a study of T cell repertoires in cytomegalovirus infection. General study results and limits: Clonotype analysis showed dominance of the ex vivo response by HLA-C-restricted CMV-specific TCR beta clonotypes.

Germline trimming cut 7 bases from V and 4 bases from J; bases unmatched to any gene: 12. Per germline, CDR1 SGHTA and CDR2 FQGNSA. CDR3 length: 15 amino acids. TCRdb ran MiXCR on the reads and lists one entry per CDR3 protein. The sample holds approximately 140,000 distinct CDR3 sequences, under 8% seen once. This receptor was taken from a human donor in good health (CMV status not recorded). Some clones in this sample may be carry-over from other donors' samples. This rearrangement joins TRBV7-2 to TRBJ1-1, with 7 bases identical to TRBD1. Sequenced: PBMCs. The CDR3 region has the DNA TGTGCCAGCAACATAGAGGGGGCTTCGGCCACTGAAGCTTTCTTT. This translates into CASNIEGASATEAFF.